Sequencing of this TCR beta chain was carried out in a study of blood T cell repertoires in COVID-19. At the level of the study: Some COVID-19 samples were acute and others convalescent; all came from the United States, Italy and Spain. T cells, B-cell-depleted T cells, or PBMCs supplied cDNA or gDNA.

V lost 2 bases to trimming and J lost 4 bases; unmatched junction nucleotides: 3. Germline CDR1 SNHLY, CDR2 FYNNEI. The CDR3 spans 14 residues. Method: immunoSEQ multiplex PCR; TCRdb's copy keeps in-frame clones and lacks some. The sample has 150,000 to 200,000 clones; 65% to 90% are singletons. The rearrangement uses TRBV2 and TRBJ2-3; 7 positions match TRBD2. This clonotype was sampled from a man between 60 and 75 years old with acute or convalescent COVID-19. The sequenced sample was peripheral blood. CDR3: CASSESLAADTQYF. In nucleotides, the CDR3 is TGTGCCAGCAGTGAATCCCTAGCGGCAGATACGCAGTATTTT.